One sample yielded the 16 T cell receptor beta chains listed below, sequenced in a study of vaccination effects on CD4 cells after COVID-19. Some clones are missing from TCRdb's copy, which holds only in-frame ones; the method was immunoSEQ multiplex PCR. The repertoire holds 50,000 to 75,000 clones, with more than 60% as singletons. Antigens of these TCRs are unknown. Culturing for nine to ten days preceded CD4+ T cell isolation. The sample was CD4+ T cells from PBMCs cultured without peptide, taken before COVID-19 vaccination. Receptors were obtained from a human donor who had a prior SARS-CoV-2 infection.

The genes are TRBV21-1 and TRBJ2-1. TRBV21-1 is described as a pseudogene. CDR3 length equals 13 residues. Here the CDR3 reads CASSKGRRNEQFF. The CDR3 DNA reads TGTGCCAGCAGCAAAGGTCGACGCAATGAGCAGTTCTTC.

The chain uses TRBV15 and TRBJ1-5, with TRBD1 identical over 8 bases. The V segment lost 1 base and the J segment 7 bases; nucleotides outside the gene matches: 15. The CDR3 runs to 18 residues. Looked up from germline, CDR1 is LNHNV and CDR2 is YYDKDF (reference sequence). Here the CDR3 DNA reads TGTGCCACCAGCAGAGGGGACCTGGACAGGGTAAAATACCAGCCCCAGCATTTT. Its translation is CATSRGDLDRVKYQPQHF.

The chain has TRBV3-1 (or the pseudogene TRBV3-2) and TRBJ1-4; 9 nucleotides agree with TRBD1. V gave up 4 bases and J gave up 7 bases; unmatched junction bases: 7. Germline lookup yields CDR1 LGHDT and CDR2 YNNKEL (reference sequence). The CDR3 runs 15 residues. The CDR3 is CASSLQGANGEKLFF. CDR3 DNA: TGTGCCAGCAGCCTACAGGGGGCGAACGGTGAAAAACTGTTTTTT.

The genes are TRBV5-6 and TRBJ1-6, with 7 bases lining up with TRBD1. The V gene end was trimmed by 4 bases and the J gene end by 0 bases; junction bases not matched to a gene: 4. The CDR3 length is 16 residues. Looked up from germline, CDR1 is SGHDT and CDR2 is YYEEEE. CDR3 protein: CASSARQGSYNSPLHF. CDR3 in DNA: TGTGCCAGCAGCGCCCGACAGGGCTCCTATAATTCACCCCTCCACTTT. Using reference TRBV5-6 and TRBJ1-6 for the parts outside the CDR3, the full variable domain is DAGVTQSPTHLIKTRGQQVTLRCSPKSGHDTVSWYQQALGQGPQFIFQYYEEEERQRGNFPDRFSGHQFPNYSSELNVNALLLGDSALYLCASSARQGSYNSPLHFGNGTRLTVT.

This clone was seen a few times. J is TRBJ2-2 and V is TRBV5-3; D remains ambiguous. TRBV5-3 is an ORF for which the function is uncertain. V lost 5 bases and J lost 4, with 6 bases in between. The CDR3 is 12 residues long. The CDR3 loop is CARRISTGELFF. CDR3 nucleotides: TGTGCCAGAAGGATTAGCACCGGGGAGCTGTTTTTT.

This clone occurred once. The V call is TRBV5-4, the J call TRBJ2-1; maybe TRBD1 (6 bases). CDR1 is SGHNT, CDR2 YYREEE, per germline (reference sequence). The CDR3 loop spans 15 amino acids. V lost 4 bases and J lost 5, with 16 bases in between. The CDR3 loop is CASSRAGTINNEQFF. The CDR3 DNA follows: TGTGCCAGCAGCAGAGCCGGGACAATAAACAATGAGCAGTTCTTC.

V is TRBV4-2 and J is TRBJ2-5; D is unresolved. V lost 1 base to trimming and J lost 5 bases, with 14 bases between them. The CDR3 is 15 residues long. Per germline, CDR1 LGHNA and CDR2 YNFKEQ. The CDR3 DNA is TGTGCCAGCAGCCAAGCGAGCCACGGTGGGGAGACCCAGTACTTC. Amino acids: CASSQASHGGETQYF.

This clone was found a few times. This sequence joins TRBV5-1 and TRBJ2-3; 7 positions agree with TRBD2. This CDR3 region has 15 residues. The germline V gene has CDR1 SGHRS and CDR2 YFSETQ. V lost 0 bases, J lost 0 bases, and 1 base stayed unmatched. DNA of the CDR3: TGCGCCAGCAGCTTGGGCGGGGGAAGCACAGATACGCAGTATTTT. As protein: CASSLGGGSTDTQYF.

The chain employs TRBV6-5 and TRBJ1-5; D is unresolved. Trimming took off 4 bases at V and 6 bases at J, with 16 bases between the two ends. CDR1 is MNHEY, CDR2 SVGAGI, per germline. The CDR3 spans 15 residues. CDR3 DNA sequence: TGTGCCAGCAGTTCCGGATTGGGGTACGGTCAGCCCCAGCATTTT. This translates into CASSSGLGYGQPQHF.

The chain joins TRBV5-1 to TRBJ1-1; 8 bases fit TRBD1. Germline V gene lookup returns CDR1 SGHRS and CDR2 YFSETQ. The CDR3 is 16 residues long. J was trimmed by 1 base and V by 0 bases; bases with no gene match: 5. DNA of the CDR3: TGCGCCAGCAGCTTGGCCCCAGGGGGCCCGAACACTGAAGCTTTCTTT. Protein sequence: CASSLAPGGPNTEAFF.

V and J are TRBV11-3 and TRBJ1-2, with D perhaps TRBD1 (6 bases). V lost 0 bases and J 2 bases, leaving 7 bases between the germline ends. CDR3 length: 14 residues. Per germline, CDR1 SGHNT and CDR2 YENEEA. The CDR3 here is CASSLDGGNYGYTF. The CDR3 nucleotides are TGTGCCAGCAGCTTAGATGGGGGCAACTATGGCTACACCTTC.

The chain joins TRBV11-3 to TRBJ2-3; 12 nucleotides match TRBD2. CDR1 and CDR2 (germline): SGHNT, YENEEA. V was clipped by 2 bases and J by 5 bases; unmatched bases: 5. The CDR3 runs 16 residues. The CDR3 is CASSLRLAGALDTQYF. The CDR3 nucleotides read TGTGCCAGCAGCTTAAGACTAGCGGGAGCATTAGATACGCAGTATTTT.

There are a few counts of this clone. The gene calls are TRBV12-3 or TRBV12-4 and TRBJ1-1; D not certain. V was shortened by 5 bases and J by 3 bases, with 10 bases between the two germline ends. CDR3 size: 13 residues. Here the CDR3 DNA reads TGTGCCAGCAGTCATACCCCTTACACTGAAGCTTTCTTT. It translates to CASSHTPYTEAFF.

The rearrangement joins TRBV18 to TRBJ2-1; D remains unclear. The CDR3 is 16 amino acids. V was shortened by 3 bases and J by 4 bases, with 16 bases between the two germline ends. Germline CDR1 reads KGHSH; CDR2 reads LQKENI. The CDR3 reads CASSPTPDWKYNEQFF. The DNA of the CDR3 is TGTGCCAGCTCACCGACACCAGACTGGAAGTACAATGAGCAGTTCTTC.

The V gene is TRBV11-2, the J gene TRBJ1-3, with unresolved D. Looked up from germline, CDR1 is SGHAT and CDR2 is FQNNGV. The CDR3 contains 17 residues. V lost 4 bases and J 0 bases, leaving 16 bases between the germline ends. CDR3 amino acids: CASSSGLRFSSGNTIYF. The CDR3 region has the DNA TGTGCCAGCAGCTCCGGGCTCAGATTCAGCTCTGGAAACACCATATATTTT.

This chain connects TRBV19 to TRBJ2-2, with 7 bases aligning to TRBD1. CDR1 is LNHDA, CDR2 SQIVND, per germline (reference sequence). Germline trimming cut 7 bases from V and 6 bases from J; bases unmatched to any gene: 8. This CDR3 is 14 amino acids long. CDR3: CASTGQWVSGELFF. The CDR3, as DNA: TGTGCCAGTACGGGACAGTGGGTTTCCGGGGAGCTGTTTTTT.